These T cell receptor beta chains were read from a single sample in a study of T-cell memory formation after mild COVID-19. TCRdb passed the 5' RACE reads through MiXCR, listing each CDR3 protein once. This table holds 350,000 to 500,000 distinct CDR3 sequences, roughly 18% found once. Input material: PBMCs or a T cell subset sorted from them (not recorded which). These receptors all stem from a man in his late teens or twenties who had mild COVID-19 (a few samples of this study predate the infection). Cell type and time point are not known. Each CDR3 is given without its conserved first and last residue. A D gene is named only where the DNA matches it firmly.

>TRBD1|TRBV7-6
ASSLRQGGSYGYT
>.|TRBV12-3/TRBV12-4
ASSLDPYGGELF
>.|TRBV5-1
ASGADNYGYT
>TRBD2|TRBV28
ASSIGGLAGVNEQF
>.|TRBV27
ASSRSRGSTDTQY
>TRBD1|TRBV5-5
ASSRLDRAPGELF
>.|TRBV5-4
ASSGKTGNTEAF
>.|TRBV4-1
ASSQDPRSQY
>TRBD1|TRBV10-2
ASSTRDRGSDQPQH
>TRBD1|TRBV27
ASSSDRVNSPLH
>TRBD1|TRBV7-2
ASSLQTGGRVRAF
>.|TRBV5-1
ASSWGGGFTEAF
>.|TRBV29-1
SVVASSYEQY
>TRBD2|TRBV7-9
ASSLAGGEREQY
>TRBD1|TRBV9
ASSVVGQGGPQH
>.|TRBV7-3
ASSSTQGGNTEAF
>.|TRBV7-9
ASSFGSMNTEAF
>.|TRBV18
ASSDVAETQY
>TRBD1|TRBV5-1
ASSLVGTGDSPLH
>.|TRBV7-6
ASSSPPDGTGETQY
>TRBD1|TRBV5-5
ASTGQGDYEQY
>TRBD1|TRBV6-5
ASSYSSGQEQA
>.|TRBV7-3
ASSRRGAPGLDTQY
>TRBD1|TRBV7-9
ASRGGQGMSDTQY
>TRBD1|TRBV7-2
ASSLAPGQGGYEQY
>TRBD2|TRBV6-2/TRBV6-3
ASKRVAGLDEQF
>.|TRBV7-9
ASSPPTRPYEQY
>.|TRBV12-3/TRBV12-4
ASSLRGDEQF
>.|TRBV6-6
ASRHSQEGEKLF
>TRBD1|TRBV12-3/TRBV12-4
ASRTRDSYEQY
>TRBD1|TRBV30
AWSVQGSGKLF
>TRBD1|TRBV7-6
ASSLGQGAQETQY
>.|TRBV4-1
ASSQEWVSTDTQY
>.|TRBV7-9
ASSRPSGTTDTQY
>.|TRBV11-2
ASSLDLAGTLQDTQY
>TRBD1|TRBV10-3
AISESGQGNSPLH
>.|TRBV7-9
ASSLGGQSTDTQY
>.|TRBV4-3
ASSQGSGAYEQY
>TRBD1|TRBV20-1
SATAPGQGWNEQF
>.|TRBV7-9
ASSLVADIQY
>TRBD1|TRBV2
ASSDPGQVMPGYT
>.|TRBV4-3
ASSQDGRVAF
>TRBD1|TRBV6-2/TRBV6-3
ASSYGGQGEVDTQY
>.|TRBV7-3
ASSLTFGDTQY
>TRBD2|TRBV9
ASSVSGGFDIQY
>TRBD2|TRBV7-9
ASSLGSGAQETQY
>TRBD2|TRBV9
ASSVQAGTGDTQY
>.|TRBV21-1
ATDREDSNSNQPQH
>.|TRBV3-1
ASSPPGTPIYEQY
>TRBD2|TRBV7-9
ATGGDSTDTQY